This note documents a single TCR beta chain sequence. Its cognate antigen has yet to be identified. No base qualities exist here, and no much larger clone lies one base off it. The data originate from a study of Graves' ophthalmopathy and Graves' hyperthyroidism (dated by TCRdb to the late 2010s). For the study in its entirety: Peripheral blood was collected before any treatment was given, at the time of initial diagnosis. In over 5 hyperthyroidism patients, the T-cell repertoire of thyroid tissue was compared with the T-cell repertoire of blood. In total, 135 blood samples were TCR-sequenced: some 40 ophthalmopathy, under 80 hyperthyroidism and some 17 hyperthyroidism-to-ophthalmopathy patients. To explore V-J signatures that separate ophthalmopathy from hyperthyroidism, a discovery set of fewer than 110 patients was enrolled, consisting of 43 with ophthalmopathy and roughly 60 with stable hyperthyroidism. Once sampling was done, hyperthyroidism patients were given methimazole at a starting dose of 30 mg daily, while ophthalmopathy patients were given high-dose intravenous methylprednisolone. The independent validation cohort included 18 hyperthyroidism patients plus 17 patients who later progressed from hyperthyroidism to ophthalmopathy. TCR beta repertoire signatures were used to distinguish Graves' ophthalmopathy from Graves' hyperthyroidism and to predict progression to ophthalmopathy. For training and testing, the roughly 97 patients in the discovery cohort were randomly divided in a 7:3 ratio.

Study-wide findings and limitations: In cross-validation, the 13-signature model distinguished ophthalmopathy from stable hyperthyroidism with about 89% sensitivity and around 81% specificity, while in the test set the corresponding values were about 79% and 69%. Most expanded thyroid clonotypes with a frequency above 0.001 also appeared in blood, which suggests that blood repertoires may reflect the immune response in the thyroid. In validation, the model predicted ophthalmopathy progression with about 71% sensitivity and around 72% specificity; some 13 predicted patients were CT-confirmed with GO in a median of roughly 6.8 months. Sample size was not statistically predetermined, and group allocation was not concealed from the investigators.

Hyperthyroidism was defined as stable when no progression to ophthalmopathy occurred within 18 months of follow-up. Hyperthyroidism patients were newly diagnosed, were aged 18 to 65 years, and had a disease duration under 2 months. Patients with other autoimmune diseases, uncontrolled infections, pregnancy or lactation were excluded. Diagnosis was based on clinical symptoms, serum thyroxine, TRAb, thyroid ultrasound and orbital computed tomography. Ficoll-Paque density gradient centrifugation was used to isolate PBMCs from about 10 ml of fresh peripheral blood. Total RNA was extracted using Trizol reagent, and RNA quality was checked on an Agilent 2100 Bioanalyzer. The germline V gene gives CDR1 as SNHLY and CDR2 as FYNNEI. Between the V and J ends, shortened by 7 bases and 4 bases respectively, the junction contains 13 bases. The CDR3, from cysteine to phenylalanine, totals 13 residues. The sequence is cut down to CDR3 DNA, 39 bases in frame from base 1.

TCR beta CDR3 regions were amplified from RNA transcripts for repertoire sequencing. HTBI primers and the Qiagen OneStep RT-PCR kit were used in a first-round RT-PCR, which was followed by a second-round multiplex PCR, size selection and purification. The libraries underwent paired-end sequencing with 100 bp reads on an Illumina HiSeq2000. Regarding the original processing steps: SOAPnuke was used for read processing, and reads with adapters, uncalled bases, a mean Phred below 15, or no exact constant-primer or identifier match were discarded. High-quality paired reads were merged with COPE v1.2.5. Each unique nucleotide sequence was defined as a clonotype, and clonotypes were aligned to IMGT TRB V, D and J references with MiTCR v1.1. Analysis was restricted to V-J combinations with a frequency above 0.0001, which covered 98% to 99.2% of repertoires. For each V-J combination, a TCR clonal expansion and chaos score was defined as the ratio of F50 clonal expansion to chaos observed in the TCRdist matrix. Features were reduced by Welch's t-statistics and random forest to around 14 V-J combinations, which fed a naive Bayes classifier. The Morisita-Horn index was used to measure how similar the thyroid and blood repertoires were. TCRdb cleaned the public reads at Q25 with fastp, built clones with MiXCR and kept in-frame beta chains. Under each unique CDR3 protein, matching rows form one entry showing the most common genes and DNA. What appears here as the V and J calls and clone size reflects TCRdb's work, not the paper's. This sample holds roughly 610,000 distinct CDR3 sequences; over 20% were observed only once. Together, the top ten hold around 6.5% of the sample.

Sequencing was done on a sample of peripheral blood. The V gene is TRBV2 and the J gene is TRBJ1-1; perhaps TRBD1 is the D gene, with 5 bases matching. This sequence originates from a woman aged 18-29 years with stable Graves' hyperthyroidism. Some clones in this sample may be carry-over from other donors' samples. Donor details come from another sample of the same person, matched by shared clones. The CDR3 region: CASKLAGGTEAFF. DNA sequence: TGTGCCAGCAAACTAGCGGGGGGCACTGAAGCTTTCTTT.